This entry lists 6 T cell receptor beta chains sequenced from one sample in a study of T-cell reconstitution after alpha-beta-depleted transplantation in children. Preparing the TCRbeta library involved the use of unique molecular identifiers. TCRdb fed the PCR reads into MiXCR, producing one record per CDR3 protein. The sample yields about 210,000 distinct CDR3 sequences, about 15% seen once. The specimen was PBMCs, mostly from graft donor cells, collected 360 days after TCRalphabeta/CD19-depleted stem cell transplant. The receptors here all came from a male patient aged 2 to 10 who had a stem cell transplant for acute lymphoblastic leukemia, so the T cells may come from the graft donor.

The V and J genes are TRBV3-1 and TRBJ1-6; D is uncertain. Germline lookup yields CDR1 LGHDT and CDR2 YNNKEL (reference sequence). The CDR3 sequence is 14 residues long. Trimming shortened V by 3 bases and J by 6 bases, and 9 bases separated the two germline ends. CDR3 region: CASSQPAVNSPLHF. CDR3 nucleotide sequence: TGTGCCAGCAGCCAGCCGGCCGTTAATTCACCCCTCCACTTT.

The gene calls are TRBV7-2 and TRBJ2-1; D not resolved. V lost 1 base and J lost 0, with 13 bases in between. CDR1 is SGHTA and CDR2 is FQGNSA in the germline V gene. This CDR3 comprises 17 residues. The CDR3 DNA follows: TGTGCCAGCAGCTTAGGACTTTTTAAAAGCTCCTACAATGAGCAGTTCTTC. It yields the protein CASSLGLFKSSYNEQFF.

The J gene is TRBJ2-7, the V gene TRBV20-1, with 7 bases matching TRBD1. Germline V lookup: CDR1 DFQATT, CDR2 SNEGSKA (reference sequence). The CDR3 has 14 residues. Trimming took 0 bases from V and 3 from J; bases not matched to a gene: 5. CDR3 amino acids: CSARDNRGHYEQYF. DNA of the CDR3: TGCAGTGCTAGAGATAACAGGGGACACTACGAGCAGTACTTC.

Here the CDR3 reads CASSQGVWETQYF. CDR3 nucleotides: TGCGCCAGCAGCCAAGGGGTCTGGGAGACCCAGTACTTC. The chain is built from TRBV4-3 and TRBJ2-5; the D is unclear. This CDR3 is built from 13 residues. Trimming took off 1 base at V and 5 bases at J, with 8 bases between the two ends. From germline, CDR1 is LGHNA and CDR2 YSLEER.

A few counts support this clonotype. The chain employs TRBV5-1 and TRBJ2-7; tentatively, D is TRBD2 (5 bases). CDR3 length equals 15 residues. Germline CDR1 reads SGHRS; CDR2 reads YFSETQ. V gave up 0 bases and J gave up 2 bases, with 12 bases separating them. The CDR3 loop is CASSLETGSTYEQYF. In DNA form, the CDR3 reads TGCGCCAGCAGCTTGGAAACGGGGTCGACCTACGAGCAGTACTTC.

This clonotype came up a few times. The rearrangement uses TRBV29-1 and TRBJ2-3; D ambiguous. This CDR3 spans 11 amino acids. The germline CDR1 and CDR2 sequences are SQVTM and ANQGSEA. V was cut by 3 bases and J by 3 bases, with 4 bases left in between. The CDR3 is CSVDFTDTQYF. The CDR3 DNA reads TGCAGCGTTGATTTTACAGATACGCAGTATTTT.